This entry describes one TCR beta chain. With sequencing, the targeted depth ranged from 1 in 200,000 to 1 in 1 million T cells. Libraries were prepared by immunoSEQ multiplex PCR; TCRdb keeps only in-frame clonotypes and omits some of them. This repertoire shows 35,000 to 40,000 clones, about two thirds found once; its top ten account for 15% to 20%. These data belong to a study of cytotoxic CD8 clonotypes in ibrutinib-treated CLL. This CDR3 region has 15 residues. V lost 5 bases and J 0 bases, leaving 12 bases between the germline ends. Per germline, CDR1 LNHDA and CDR2 SQIVND (reference sequence). V gene TRBV19 combines with J gene TRBJ2-3; D is possibly TRBD2 (6 bases). Source: PBMCs, taken at disease progression, from a patient treated with ibrutinib. This receptor was obtained from a human donor with chronic lymphocytic leukemia. The CDR3 reads CASSVRGASTDTQYF. The CDR3 DNA follows: TGTGCCAGTAGTGTTCGCGGGGCGAGCACAGATACGCAGTATTTT.